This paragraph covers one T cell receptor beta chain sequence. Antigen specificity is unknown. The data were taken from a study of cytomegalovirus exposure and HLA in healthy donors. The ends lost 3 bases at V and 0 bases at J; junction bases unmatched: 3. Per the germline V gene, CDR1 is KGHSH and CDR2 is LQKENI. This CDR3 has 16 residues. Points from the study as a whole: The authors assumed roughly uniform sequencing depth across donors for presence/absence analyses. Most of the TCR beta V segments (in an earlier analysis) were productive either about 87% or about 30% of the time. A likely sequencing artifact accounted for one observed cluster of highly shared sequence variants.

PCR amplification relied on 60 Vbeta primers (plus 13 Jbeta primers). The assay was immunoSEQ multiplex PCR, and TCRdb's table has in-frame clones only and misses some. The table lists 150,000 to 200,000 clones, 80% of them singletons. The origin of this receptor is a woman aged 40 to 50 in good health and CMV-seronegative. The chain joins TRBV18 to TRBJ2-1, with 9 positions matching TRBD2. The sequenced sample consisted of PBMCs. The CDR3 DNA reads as TGTGCCAGCTCACCGCTTAGCGGGAGCTCCTACAATGAGCAGTTCTTC. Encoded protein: CASSPLSGSSYNEQFF.